The 30 T cell receptor beta chains below all came from one sample that was sequenced in a study of blood T cell repertoires in COVID-19. The table came from immunoSEQ multiplex PCR; TCRdb's copy has only in-frame clones and leaves some out. The sample shows some 250,000 clones, around 90% of them seen only once. The sample comprised peripheral blood. All receptors come from a human donor in a cohort sampled during active COVID-19.

The V gene is TRBV28, the J gene TRBJ2-2; 11 bases match TRBD2. The ends lost 8 bases at V and 5 bases at J; junction bases unmatched: 4. The CDR3 consists of 14 residues. Germline-derived CDR1 and CDR2 are MDHEN and SYDVKM. CDR3 amino acids: CASLLAGVTGELFF. For the CDR3, the DNA is TGTGCCAGCCTACTAGCGGGAGTGACCGGGGAGCTGTTTTTT.

The J gene is TRBJ2-5, the V gene TRBV12-5; 8 nucleotides line up with TRBD1. Trimming cost V 5 bases and J 4 bases; bases outside gene matches: 6. CDR1 and CDR2 (germline): LGHNT, FRNRAP. The CDR3 sequence is 14 residues long. CDR3 in amino acids: CASGTGTGGETQYF. CDR3 nucleotide sequence: TGTGCTAGTGGTACCGGGACAGGAGGAGAGACCCAGTACTTC.

This clone has just one count. The chain employs TRBV19 and TRBJ1-1; TRBD1 matches 10 bases. Germline V gene lookup returns CDR1 LNHDA and CDR2 SQIVND (reference sequence). After removal of 3 bases from V and 1 base from J, the junction contained 5 bases not matched to a gene. The CDR3 is made up of 16 amino acids. CDR3 sequence: CASSIRWTGGNTEAFF. CDR3 coding DNA: TGTGCCAGTAGTATTAGATGGACAGGGGGGAACACTGAAGCTTTCTTT.

CDR3 DNA sequence: TGTGCCACCAGCAGAGCGGGGACAGAAGAGACCCAGTACTTC. Amino acids: CATSRAGTEETQYF. The genes are TRBV15 and TRBJ2-5, with TRBD1 identical over 7 bases. With V trimmed by 1 base and J by 3 bases, 2 bases remained unmatched. This CDR3 region has 14 residues. Germline CDR1 and CDR2: LNHNV and YYDKDF (reference sequence).

V is TRBV24-1 and J is TRBJ1-2; D is undetermined. This CDR3 region has 13 residues. Trimming left V 0 bases short and J 7 bases short, with 8 bases between. Germline CDR1 reads KGHDR; CDR2 reads SFDVKD. The CDR3, as DNA: TGTGCCACCAGTGATTTGAGCGGCGCTGGCTACACCTTC. Translated: CATSDLSGAGYTF.

V gene TRBV24-1 combines with J gene TRBJ1-5; 7 positions match TRBD1. Germline CDR1 and CDR2: KGHDR and SFDVKD. V lost 4 bases to trimming and J lost 0 bases; unmatched junction nucleotides: 5. The CDR3 length is 16 residues. The CDR3 sequence: CATSDLGQSSNQPQHF. The DNA of the CDR3 is TGTGCCACCAGTGACTTGGGACAGTCTAGCAATCAGCCCCAGCATTTT.

This chain links TRBV9 with TRBJ2-1, with 10 bases identical to TRBD2. Germline values: CDR1 SGDLS, CDR2 YYNGEE. This CDR3 is built from 16 residues. J was trimmed by 6 bases and V by 1 base; bases with no gene match: 7. The DNA of the CDR3 is TGTGCCAGCAGCGTAACGGTGACTAGCGGGTTCAATGAGCAGTTCTTC. Protein sequence: CASSVTVTSGFNEQFF.

The V call is TRBV11-2, the J call TRBJ2-7, with 9 nucleotides matching TRBD1. The CDR3 is 14 residues long. In germline, CDR1 is SGHAT, CDR2 FQNNGV. J gave up 3 bases and V 9 bases, and 9 bases lay outside the gene matches. In nucleotides, the CDR3 is TGTGCCAGTACCACCGGGACAGGGAACTACGAGCAGTACTTC. It yields the protein CASTTGTGNYEQYF. The entire variable domain, with the rest obtained from reference TRBV11-2 and TRBJ2-7, is as follows: EAGVAQSPRYKIIEKRQSVAFWCNPISGHATLYWYQQILGQGPKLLIQFQNNGVVDDSQLPKDRFSAERLKGVDSTLKIQPAKLEDSAVYLCASTTGTGNYEQYFGPGTRLTVT.

In its sample, this clone was seen a few times. The genes are TRBV18 and TRBJ1-3, with D possibly TRBD1 on 6 matching bases. The germline V gene encodes CDR1 KGHSH and CDR2 LQKENI. The CDR3 covers 18 residues. With 4 bases removed from V and 1 base from J, the gap between germline ends came to 20 bases. The CDR3 loop is CASSRTSGEVNSGNTIYF. The CDR3 nucleotides are TGTGCCAGCTCACGCACTTCAGGGGAAGTTAATTCTGGAAACACCATATATTTT.

V usage is TRBV6-6 and J usage is TRBJ2-7; D gene uncertain. V gave up 0 bases and J gave up 5 bases, with 11 bases separating them. CDR3 length equals 14 residues. Per germline, CDR1 MNHNY and CDR2 SVGAGI (reference sequence). The CDR3 is CASSYSSASHEQYF. In DNA, the CDR3 is TGTGCCAGCAGTTACTCGAGCGCCTCTCACGAGCAGTACTTC.

The chain carries TRBV18 and TRBJ2-7; D is uncertain. Trimming took off 8 bases at V and 3 bases at J, with 26 bases between the two ends. The CDR3 is 17 residues long. Germline values: CDR1 KGHSH, CDR2 LQKENI. CDR3 region: CASLPTPSEPMIYEQYF. The CDR3 bases are TGTGCCAGCCTTCCTACTCCCAGCGAACCCATGATCTACGAGCAGTACTTC.

This rearrangement joins TRBV6-5 to TRBJ2-1, with 16 positions matching TRBD2. The germline gives CDR1 MNHEY, CDR2 SVGAGI. Losses at the gene ends were 8 bases for V and 8 bases for J; bases not matched to a gene: 6. There are 15 residues in the CDR3. This CDR3 is CASGGTSGRAHEQFF. CDR3 coding DNA: TGTGCCAGCGGCGGGACTAGCGGGAGGGCCCATGAGCAGTTCTTC.

The V and J genes are TRBV4-2 and TRBJ1-1; 8 bases agree with TRBD1. V shed 4 bases and J 1 base; nucleotides not matched to a gene: 5. The length of the CDR3 is 15 residues. Per germline, CDR1 LGHNA and CDR2 YNFKEQ. This chain's CDR3 is CASSRLDRENTEAFF. For the CDR3, the DNA is TGTGCCAGCAGCCGATTGGACAGGGAGAACACTGAAGCTTTCTTT.

The chain joins TRBV4-1 to TRBJ2-1; 10 bases line up with TRBD2. The CDR3 loop spans 18 amino acids. Germline-derived CDR1 and CDR2 are MGHRA and YSYEKL. The V segment lost 0 bases and the J segment 5 bases; nucleotides outside the gene matches: 10. The CDR3, as DNA: TGCGCCAGCAGCCAAGATCGGCAGCGGGAGGGCAGGGACAATGAGCAGTTCTTC. Protein product: CASSQDRQREGRDNEQFF.

The V gene is TRBV7-8, the J gene TRBJ1-2, with 7 bases that match TRBD1. The junction had 7 bases not matched to a gene; V was cut back by 5 bases and J by 1 base. The germline gives CDR1 SGHVS, CDR2 FQNEAQ. This CDR3 region has 15 residues. For the CDR3, the DNA is TGTGCCAGCAGCCCCCGGACAGGTCTTAACTATGGCTACACCTTC. This codes for CASSPRTGLNYGYTF. Using reference TRBV7-8 and TRBJ1-2 for the parts outside the CDR3, the full variable domain is GAGVSQSPRYKVAKRGQDVALRCDPISGHVSLFWYQQALGQGPEFLTYFQNEAQLDKSGLPSDRFFAERPEGSVSTLKIQRTQQEDSAVYLCASSPRTGLNYGYTFGSGTRLTVV.

V and J are TRBV15 and TRBJ2-2; 7 bases are shared with TRBD2. Trimming removed 8 bases from V and 7 bases from J; junction bases left unmatched: 10. Germline lookup yields CDR1 LNHNV and CDR2 YYDKDF (reference sequence). CDR3 size: 14 residues. CDR3 in amino acids: CATRISGEGGELFF. For the CDR3, the DNA is TGTGCCACCCGAATTTCGGGGGAGGGCGGGGAGCTGTTTTTT.

V and J are TRBV6-2 or TRBV6-3 and TRBJ1-1; 7 positions agree with TRBD1. The J segment lost 2 bases and the V segment lost 2 bases, leaving 5 bases of the junction unmatched. The CDR3 runs to 15 residues. The V gene's germline CDR1 is MNHEY and CDR2 SVGEGT. The CDR3 region is CASSYPGQINTEAFF. The CDR3 DNA reads as TGTGCCAGCAGTTACCCGGGACAGATAAACACTGAAGCTTTCTTT.

This sequence joins TRBV11-2 and TRBJ2-1; 10 positions match TRBD2. Looked up from germline, CDR1 is SGHAT and CDR2 is FQNNGV. Trimming took 6 bases from V and 8 from J; bases not matched to a gene: 10. This CDR3 contains 15 residues. CDR3 bases: TGTGCCAGCAGGCCCCCTAGCGGGAGCTTCTATGAGCAGTTCTTC. Translating it yields CASRPPSGSFYEQFF. The whole variable domain, remainder taken from reference TRBV11-2 and TRBJ2-1, is EAGVAQSPRYKIIEKRQSVAFWCNPISGHATLYWYQQILGQGPKLLIQFQNNGVVDDSQLPKDRFSAERLKGVDSTLKIQPAKLEDSAVYLCASRPPSGSFYEQFFGPGTRLTVL.

The rearrangement joins TRBV6-5 to TRBJ2-7; 9 bases align to TRBD1. The trim removed 6 bases at V and 8 bases at J, leaving 14 bases unmatched. The CDR3 sequence is 15 residues long. Germline CDR1 and CDR2: MNHEY and SVGAGI. CDR3 amino acids: CASRPPGQGPLKQYF. The CDR3 coding sequence is TGTGCCAGCAGACCCCCGGGACAGGGACCCCTCAAGCAGTACTTC.

In its sample, this clone was seen a few times. The rearrangement uses TRBV11-3 and TRBJ2-1; the D is unclear. V gave up 1 base and J gave up 12 bases, with 7 bases separating them. CDR1 is SGHNT and CDR2 is YENEEA in the germline V gene. The CDR3 length is 11 residues. As DNA, the CDR3 is TGTGCCAGCAGCTTAGGAGGTCGGCAGTTCTTC. This codes for CASSLGGRQFF.

The chain uses TRBV9 and TRBJ2-2; TRBD2 might be the D (6 bases). The CDR3 spans 18 residues. CDR1 is SGDLS, CDR2 YYNGEE, per germline. Trimming removed 4 bases at V and 0 bases at J, with 19 bases between. CDR3 DNA sequence: TGTGCCAGCAGCCCGAAGGGACGGGAGTTCGCGAACACCGGGGAGCTGTTTTTT. Translating gives CASSPKGREFANTGELFF. Full variable domain (rest looked up from reference TRBV9 and TRBJ2-2): DSGVTQTPKHLITATGQRVTLRCSPRSGDLSVYWYQQSLDQGLQFLIQYYNGEERAKGNILERFSAQQFPDLHSELNLSSLELGDSALYFCASSPKGREFANTGELFFGEGSRLTVL.

The chain carries TRBV7-2 and TRBJ1-1; TRBD1 matches at 7 bases. V trimming: 1 base; J trimming: 5 bases; junction bases outside the gene matches: 7. CDR3 length: 15 residues. Per germline, CDR1 SGHTA and CDR2 FQGNSA. CDR3 sequence: CASSLVRQGITEAFF. The CDR3 DNA reads as TGTGCCAGCAGCTTAGTACGACAGGGAATAACTGAAGCTTTCTTT.

The chain recombines TRBV27 with TRBJ2-1; D ambiguous. CDR1 and CDR2 from the germline V gene are MNHEY and SMNVEV (reference sequence). The CDR3 has 13 residues. V was pared by 5 bases and J by 4 bases, with 9 bases between. CDR3 sequence (DNA): TGTGCCAGCAGTCTCAGATTTTACAATGAGCAGTTCTTC. Amino acids: CASSLRFYNEQFF.

The rearrangement links TRBV27 to TRBJ2-7, with 9 bases aligning to TRBD1. Germline-derived CDR1 and CDR2 are MNHEY and SMNVEV (reference sequence). This CDR3 comprises 15 residues. Unmatched junction bases numbered 11, after V lost 5 bases and J lost 6 bases. CDR3 region: CASSRPGTGRSEQYF. Here the CDR3 DNA reads TGTGCCAGCAGTCGGCCCGGGACAGGGCGGTCCGAGCAGTACTTC.

The gene calls are TRBV14 and TRBJ2-3, with D possibly TRBD1 on 5 matching bases. CDR1 SGHDN and CDR2 FVKESK come from the germline V gene. V was clipped by 4 bases and J by 6 bases, with 14 bases between them. The CDR3 is 14 residues long. The DNA for the CDR3 is TGTGCCAGCAGCCCGTTTTCGAAGGGGGATACGCAGTATTTT. Amino acids: CASSPFSKGDTQYF. Looking up the rest from reference TRBV14 and TRBJ2-3 gives the full variable domain: EAGVTQFPSHSVIEKGQTVTLRCDPISGHDNLYWYRRVMGKEIKFLLHFVKESKQDESGMPNNRFLAERTGGTYSTLKVQPAELEDSGVYFCASSPFSKGDTQYFGPGTRLTVL.

This sequence joins TRBV6-2 or TRBV6-3 and TRBJ1-1; D gene unclear. This CDR3 region has 12 residues. Germline V CDR1 and CDR2: MNHEY, SVGEGT. Deletions cut 6 bases from V and 4 bases from J, with 9 bases between. The CDR3 nucleotides read TGTGCCAGCAGCCCATCAGTCACTGAAGCTTTCTTT. It translates to CASSPSVTEAFF.

The chain combines TRBV6-5 with TRBJ1-1, with D maybe TRBD1 (6 bases). CDR1 is MNHEY and CDR2 is SVGAGI in the germline V gene. V lost 8 bases to trimming and J lost 8 bases, with 21 bases between them. CDR3 length: 14 amino acids. CDR3 DNA sequence: TGTGCCAGCCACGAGCGGGGGGGCTCGTGGGAAGCTTTCTTT. This codes for CASHERGGSWEAFF.

The V and J genes are TRBV11-2 and TRBJ1-1; D possibly corresponds to TRBD1 (6 bases). This CDR3 spans 15 amino acids. Per germline, CDR1 SGHAT and CDR2 FQNNGV. The V and J ends lost 3 bases and 7 bases respectively, with 18 bases between them. Written as DNA, the CDR3 is TGTGCCAGCAGCTTGCGAGGGGGTGGCAGGAGTGAAGCTTTCTTT. It is translated as CASSLRGGGRSEAFF.

The chain recombines TRBV19 with TRBJ2-5, with TRBD2 matching 10 bases. The CDR3 runs to 18 residues. Germline V gives CDR1 LNHDA, CDR2 SQIVND (reference sequence). V lost 2 bases to trimming and J lost 1 base; unmatched junction nucleotides: 10. The CDR3 is CASSIRGLAGETQETQYF. For the CDR3, the DNA is TGTGCCAGTAGTATACGGGGGCTAGCGGGAGAGACCCAAGAGACCCAGTACTTC. The whole variable domain, remainder taken from reference TRBV19 and TRBJ2-5, is DGGITQSPKYLFRKEGQNVTLSCEQNLNHDAMYWYRQDPGQGLRLIYYSQIVNDFQKGDIAEGYSVSREKKESFPLTVTSAQKNPTAFYLCASSIRGLAGETQETQYFGPGTRLLVL.

J is TRBJ1-1 and V is TRBV3-1 (or the pseudogene TRBV3-2); no firm D call. CDR1 is LGHDT, CDR2 YNNKEL, per germline (reference sequence). This CDR3 is 12 amino acids long. V was pared by 4 bases and J by 9 bases, with 12 bases between. The CDR3 protein is CASSPRGQQAFF. As DNA, the CDR3 is TGTGCCAGCAGCCCCCGGGGTCAGCAAGCTTTCTTT.